This T cell receptor beta chain was identified during a study of blood T cell repertoires in COVID-19 (dated by TCRdb to about 2020). Describing the broader study: Samples covering the acute and convalescent phases of COVID-19 were provided by collaborators in the United States, Italy and Spain. The samples were drawn from the first 160 participants of the ongoing ImmuneRACE study and from 1,254 subjects provided by 6 global collaborators. Nearly every sample came with metadata listing a de-identified subject ID, COVID-19 status, age in years and sex. Where available, HLA class I and class II types were taken from metadata supplied by the sample provider and were not determined by assay-based typing. A freely available public database, intended as a resource for researchers studying the immune response to SARS-CoV-2, is where the repertoires were released. The prospective study material was composed of cDNA or gDNA derived from T cells, B-cell-depleted T cells, or PBMCs. Subjects who had been exposed to COVID-19, were actively infected with it, or had recovered from it provided the deeply sampled blood TCRbeta repertoires that made up the dataset.

Collaborating institutions collected whole blood in K2EDTA tubes following their own protocols. For TCRbeta analysis, collaborator samples were shipped as frozen whole blood, as isolated PBMCs, or as DNA extracted from either sample type. In the case of this clone: It has no known antigen specificity. The sample holds no much larger clone one base away, and base qualities are not on file.

The immunoSEQ Assay, a bias-controlled multiplex PCR, was used to amplify TCRbeta CDR3 regions from genomic DNA. Per the original workflow: The number of nucleated cells in each sample was estimated from the amplification of reference gene primers within the assay. Sequence reads were collapsed and filtered to measure the absolute abundance of every unique TCRbeta CDR3 rearrangement. For each sample, productive Simpson clonality was calculated as the square root of Simpson's diversity index over productive rearrangements. TCRdb obtained this table from immuneACCESS and retained in-frame rearrangements with V and J assigned. These tables miss some clones; where compared with another copy, unresolved V genes account for less than half of the shortfall, and the remainder is unexplained. V, J and clone size are taken as reported in that table, and D and trimming were inferred from the DNA itself. The sample table shows around 310,000 clones, and around 89% are seen once. Clones ranked in the top ten supply around 13% of the sample.

Taken from cysteine to phenylalanine, the CDR3 has 15 residues. Just the 45-base CDR3 DNA is kept, in frame starting at base 1. Unmatched junction bases come to 6, with V trimmed by 6 bases and J by 3 bases. From a lookup of the germline V gene (reference sequence), CDR1 and CDR2 are MNHEY and SMNVEV. The paper's findings and limits, for the study overall: How much clinical and demographic metadata was included differed by source and by participant, and the metadata was provided uncurated.

Source material: peripheral blood. The receptor chain draws on TRBV27 and TRBJ1-1, and 11 junction bases match TRBD1. The receptor's source is a woman in her sixties with acute or convalescent COVID-19. The CDR3 loop reads CASSLDRGHYTEAFF. The nucleotide sequence reads TGTGCCAGCAGCCTGGACAGGGGGCATTACACTGAAGCTTTCTTT.